The T cell receptor (beta chain) described here comes from a study of blood T cell repertoires in COVID-19. Looking at the study overall: Sites in the United States, Italy and Spain provided acute and convalescent COVID-19 samples. The cDNA or gDNA used as material had been derived from T cells, B-cell-depleted T cells, or PBMCs.

As originally analysed: Reference gene primers were amplified, and this amplification served to estimate nucleated cell counts. Clones were sequenced by immunoSEQ multiplex PCR, and TCRdb holds only the in-frame ones, with some missing. D and trimming were read from the DNA, whereas the V and J calls and clone size are those reported in that table. Here the sample spans roughly 64,000 clones, 80% to 90% being singletons. CDR3 length: 16 residues. Per germline, CDR1 SGHKS and CDR2 YYEKEE (reference sequence). V shed 4 bases and J shed 4 bases, with 20 bases lying between them. This TCR derives from a man aged 40-50 years with acute or convalescent COVID-19. The chain employs TRBV5-5 and TRBJ1-2, with D tentatively TRBD1 (5 bases). Sequenced sample: peripheral blood. Here the CDR3 reads CASSPEVSGVAYGYTF. The CDR3 coding sequence is TGTGCCAGCAGCCCGGAAGTTTCGGGGGTCGCCTATGGCTACACCTTC. Full variable domain (rest looked up from reference TRBV5-5 and TRBJ1-2): DAGVTQSPTHLIKTRGQQVTLRCSPISGHKSVSWYQQVLGQGPQFIFQYYEKEERGRGNFPDRFSARQFPNYSSELNVNALLLGDSALYLCASSPEVSGVAYGYTFGSGTRLTVV.